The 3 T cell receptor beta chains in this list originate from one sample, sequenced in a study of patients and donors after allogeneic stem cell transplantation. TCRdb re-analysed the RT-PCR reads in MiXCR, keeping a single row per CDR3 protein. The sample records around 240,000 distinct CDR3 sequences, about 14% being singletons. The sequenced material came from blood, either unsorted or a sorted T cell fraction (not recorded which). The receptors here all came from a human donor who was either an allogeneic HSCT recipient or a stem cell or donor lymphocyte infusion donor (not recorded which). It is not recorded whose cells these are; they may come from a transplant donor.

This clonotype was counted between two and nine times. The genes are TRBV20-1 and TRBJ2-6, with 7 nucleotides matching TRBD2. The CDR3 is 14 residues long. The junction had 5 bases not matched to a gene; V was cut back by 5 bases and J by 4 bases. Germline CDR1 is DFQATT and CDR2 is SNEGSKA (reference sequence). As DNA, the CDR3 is TGCAGTGCTCAACCGGGAGGCGGGGCCAACGTCCTGACTTTC. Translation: CSAQPGGGANVLTF.

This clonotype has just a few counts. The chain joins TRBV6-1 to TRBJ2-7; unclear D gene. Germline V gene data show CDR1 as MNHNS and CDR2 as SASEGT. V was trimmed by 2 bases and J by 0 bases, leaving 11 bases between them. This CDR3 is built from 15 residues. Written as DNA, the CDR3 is TGTGCCAGCAGTGAATCTCACCCTAGCTCCTACGAGCAGTACTTC. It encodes CASSESHPSSYEQYF.

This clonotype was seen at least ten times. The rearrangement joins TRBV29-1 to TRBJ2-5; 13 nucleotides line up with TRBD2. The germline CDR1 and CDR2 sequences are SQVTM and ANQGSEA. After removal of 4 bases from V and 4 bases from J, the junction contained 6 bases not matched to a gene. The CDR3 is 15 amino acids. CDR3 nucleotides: TGCAGCGTTGGACTAGCGGGAGGAAACGGAGAGACCCAGTACTTC. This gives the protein CSVGLAGGNGETQYF.